Following are 8 T cell receptor beta chains from one sample sequenced in a study of blood T cell repertoires in COVID-19. The data were produced by immunoSEQ multiplex PCR, yet TCRdb's version contains in-frame clones alone and is incomplete. The data contain roughly 380,000 clones, around 87% of them singletons. The sample comprised PBMCs or T cells enriched from blood (not recorded which). Receptors originate from a man aged 25 to 40 who had recovered from COVID-19.

This clone was seen a single time. V is TRBV30 and J is TRBJ1-4, with D perhaps TRBD1 (6 bases). This CDR3 spans 14 amino acids. Trimming cost V 3 bases and J 8 bases, with 16 bases left between them. Per the germline V gene, CDR1 is GTSNPN and CDR2 is SVGIG (reference sequence). The CDR3 DNA is TGTGCCTGGAGCGGCCAGGGGTTTCGGGAAAAACTGTTTTTT. It codes for CAWSGQGFREKLFF.

The rearrangement links TRBV5-1 to TRBJ1-1; no clear D gene. Germline loops: CDR1 SGHRS, CDR2 YFSETQ. V lost 1 base to trimming and J lost 4 bases, with 14 bases between them. The CDR3 consists of 15 residues. CDR3 coding DNA: TGCGCCAGCAGCTTGATGTCCGGTTCCGGCACTGAAGCTTTCTTT. Its translation: CASSLMSGSGTEAFF.

The chain links TRBV10-1 to TRBJ2-4, with D possibly matching TRBD2 (7 bases). V lost 3 bases and J lost 8, with 17 bases in between. There are 15 residues in the CDR3. Germline CDR1 is WNHNN and CDR2 is SYGVQD (reference sequence). The CDR3: CASSDPGAGAYIQYF. The CDR3 bases are TGCGCCAGCAGTGACCCCGGGGCGGGGGCCTACATTCAGTACTTC.

The chain links TRBV14 to TRBJ1-2; 9 bases are shared with TRBD1. Germline trimming cut 4 bases from V and 6 bases from J; bases unmatched to any gene: 6. Germline V gene data show CDR1 as SGHDN and CDR2 as FVKESK. The CDR3 sequence is 14 residues long. CDR3 bases: TGTGCCAGCAGCCCCAGACAGGGGGTAAATGGCTACACCTTC. Protein: CASSPRQGVNGYTF.

The genes are TRBV19 and TRBJ1-2, with D perhaps matching TRBD1 (6 bases). The CDR3 totals 15 residues. Germline CDR1 is LNHDA and CDR2 is SQIVND (reference sequence). V was cut by 6 bases and J by 4 bases, with 18 bases left in between. The CDR3 coding sequence is TGTGCCAGTAGCACCTTATTGGACAGCTCCTATGGCTACACCTTC. This gives the protein CASSTLLDSSYGYTF.

This clone was observed a single time. The chain has TRBV4-3 and TRBJ1-1; D is perhaps TRBD1 (5 bases). CDR1 and CDR2 (germline): LGHNA, YSLEER. There are 13 residues in the CDR3. V dropped 0 bases and J dropped 6 bases, with 8 bases sitting between them. The CDR3 spells CASSQDRGSEAFF. CDR3 bases: TGCGCCAGCAGCCAAGATAGGGGTTCTGAAGCTTTCTTT.

This chain joins TRBV7-2 and TRBJ1-1, with D perhaps matching TRBD1 (5 bases). This CDR3 spans 13 amino acids. CDR1 and CDR2 (germline): SGHTA, FQGNSA. With 5 bases removed from V and 13 bases from J, the gap between germline ends came to 20 bases. The CDR3 nucleotides read TGTGCCAGCAGCCCCCGGACACTCCAAGGCGGTTTCTTT. It codes for CASSPRTLQGGFF.

This clone was picked up a small number of times. This chain joins TRBV19 and TRBJ1-1, with 7 bases identical to TRBD1. The trim removed 5 bases at V and 3 bases at J, leaving 6 bases unmatched. CDR3 length: 14 amino acids. CDR1 is LNHDA, CDR2 SQIVND, per germline (reference sequence). In DNA form, the CDR3 reads TGTGCCAGTAGTGTACAGGGGAAGGACACTGAAGCTTTCTTT. Translated, it gives CASSVQGKDTEAFF.